This entry concerns a single T cell receptor (beta chain). Its antigen is not yet known. One base away there is no much larger clone; base qualities are not given. The source of the sample is a study of blood T cell repertoires in COVID-19 (TCRdb year 2020). Regarding the study in general: Collaborator samples came from the United States, Italy and Spain and covered acute and convalescent phases of COVID-19. The prospective study material was composed of cDNA or gDNA derived from T cells, B-cell-depleted T cells, or PBMCs. The dataset comprised deeply sampled blood TCRbeta repertoires from subjects exposed to, actively infected with, or recovered from COVID-19. The repertoires were released in a freely available public database meant as a resource for research on the immune response to SARS-CoV-2. Samples came from the ongoing ImmuneRACE study (first 160 participants) plus 1,254 subjects from 6 global collaborators. The sample metadata nearly always contained a de-identified subject ID, COVID-19 status, age in years and sex. HLA class I and class II types, where available, came from metadata supplied by the sample provider rather than from assay-based typing. What the research found in general, with its limitations: Clinical and demographic metadata were provided uncurated, with the amount varying by source and participant.

The immunoSEQ Assay, a bias-controlled multiplex PCR, was used to amplify TCRbeta CDR3 regions from genomic DNA. In the original analysis: Nucleated cell counts per sample were estimated from amplification of reference gene primers within the assay. To quantify the absolute abundance of each unique TCRbeta CDR3 rearrangement, sequence reads were collapsed and filtered. For each sample, productive Simpson clonality was calculated as the square root of Simpson's diversity index across productive rearrangements. TCRdb mirrors the immuneACCESS table, restricted to in-frame sequences. Some clones are absent from its copies; in checked studies, under half trace to an unresolved V gene, and the reason for the others is unknown. V and J calls plus clone size are reproduced from that table; the DNA served to infer D and trimming. This sample gives 180,000 or so clones in total; approximately 83% of them show up just once. Of the sample, less than 9.5% falls within the top ten clones.

Participants in the prospective study were enrolled through a virtual design, were aged about 18 to 100 years, and lived in approximately 25 United States geographic areas. In the prospective study, cohorts were assigned on the basis of participant-reported clinical history obtained from a screening survey and a study questionnaire. Recovered participants in ImmuneRACE Cohort 3 were defined as having two consecutive negative NP/OP PCR tests, clearance from a healthcare professional, or resolution of symptoms. In the prospective study, whole blood, serum and a nasopharyngeal or oropharyngeal swab were collected from each participant by mobile phlebotomists. Over a 2-month period, participants in the prospective study had the option of providing additional blood draws and questionnaires. Prospective study blood samples were shipped either frozen or at room temperature before DNA extraction. CDR1 and CDR2, looked up from the germline V gene, are ENHRY and SYGVKD. V is shortened by 10 bases, J by 5 bases, and the region joining them spans 12 bases. From the cysteine through the phenylalanine, the CDR3 covers 12 amino acids. Only the CDR3 DNA stays, 36 bases, in frame from base 1.

This TCR was sampled from a man aged 35 to 55 who had recovered from COVID-19. In this chain, TRBV10-3 is recombined with TRBJ1-5, with no reliable assignment of the D segment. Sequencing used PBMCs or T cells enriched from blood (not recorded which). The DNA is TGTGCCACCCAACATGGAGATCAGCCCCAGCATTTT. Its coded protein is CATQHGDQPQHF.